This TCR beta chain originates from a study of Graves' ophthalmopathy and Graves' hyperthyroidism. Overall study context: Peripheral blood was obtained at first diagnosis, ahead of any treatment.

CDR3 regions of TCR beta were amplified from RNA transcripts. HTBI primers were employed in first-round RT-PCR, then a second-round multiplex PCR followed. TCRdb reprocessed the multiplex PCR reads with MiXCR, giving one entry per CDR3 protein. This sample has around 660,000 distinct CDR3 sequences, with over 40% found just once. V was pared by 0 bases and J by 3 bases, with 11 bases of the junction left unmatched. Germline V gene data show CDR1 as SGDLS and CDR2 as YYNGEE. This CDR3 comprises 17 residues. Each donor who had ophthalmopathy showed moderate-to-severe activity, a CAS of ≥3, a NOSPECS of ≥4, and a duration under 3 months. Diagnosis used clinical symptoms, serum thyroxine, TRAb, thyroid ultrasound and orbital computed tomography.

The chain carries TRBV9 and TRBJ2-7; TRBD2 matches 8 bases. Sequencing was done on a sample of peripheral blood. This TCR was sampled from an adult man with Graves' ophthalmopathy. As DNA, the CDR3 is TGTGCCAGCAGCGTAGACGTAGAGGCTAGCGGGTTCTACGAGCAGTACTTC. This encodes CASSVDVEASGFYEQYF.